These 4 T cell receptor beta chains share one sample of origin, sequenced in a study of T cells after yellow fever vaccination. TCRdb redid the calling of the 5' RACE reads with MiXCR, one entry per CDR3 protein. Of 150,000 to 200,000 distinct CDR3 sequences in the sample, around 10% are singletons; the top ten hold 35% to 40%. The specimen comprised CD8+ T cells sorted from PBMCs, sampled 15 days after the yellow fever booster vaccination. The receptors were gathered from a man younger than 30 who received the YFV17D yellow fever vaccine.

The chain couples TRBV5-6 to TRBJ2-5; 11 positions agree with TRBD1. Losses at the gene ends were 4 bases for V and 4 bases for J; bases not matched to a gene: 9. The CDR3 is made up of 16 amino acids. Looked up from germline, CDR1 is SGHDT and CDR2 is YYEEEE. CDR3 sequence reads: CASSARDRGFRETQYF. CDR3 in DNA: TGTGCCAGCAGCGCGAGGGACAGGGGGTTCAGAGAGACCCAGTACTTC.

This clonotype turned up a few times. The chain has TRBV29-1 and TRBJ2-1; D tentatively fits TRBD1 or TRBD2 (5 bases each). This CDR3 is 10 amino acids long. Trimming shortened V by 4 bases and J by 7 bases, and 5 bases separated the two germline ends. The germline CDR1 and CDR2 sequences are SQVTM and ANQGSEA. The CDR3 is CSVGGNEQFF. DNA for the CDR3: TGCAGCGTTGGGGGGAATGAGCAGTTCTTC.

The V and J genes are TRBV7-2 and TRBJ2-1; no definite D call. CDR3 length equals 19 residues. Per the germline V gene, CDR1 is SGHTA and CDR2 is FQGNSA. V gave up 3 bases and J gave up 0 bases, with 21 bases separating them. The CDR3 nucleotides are TGTGCCAGCAGCTTTACCTATCCCTTGAAGAAGAGCTCCTACAATGAGCAGTTCTTC. Translating it yields CASSFTYPLKKSSYNEQFF.

There are a few counts of this clonotype. This chain links TRBV7-9 with TRBJ2-7; TRBD2 matches 7 bases. From germline, CDR1 is SEHNR and CDR2 FQNEAQ (reference sequence). The J segment lost 1 base and the V segment lost 4 bases, leaving 7 bases of the junction unmatched. There are 15 residues in the CDR3. CDR3 DNA sequence: TGTGCCAGCAGCTCCGGGACTACAACTTCCTACGAGCAGTACTTC. It translates to CASSSGTTTSYEQYF.